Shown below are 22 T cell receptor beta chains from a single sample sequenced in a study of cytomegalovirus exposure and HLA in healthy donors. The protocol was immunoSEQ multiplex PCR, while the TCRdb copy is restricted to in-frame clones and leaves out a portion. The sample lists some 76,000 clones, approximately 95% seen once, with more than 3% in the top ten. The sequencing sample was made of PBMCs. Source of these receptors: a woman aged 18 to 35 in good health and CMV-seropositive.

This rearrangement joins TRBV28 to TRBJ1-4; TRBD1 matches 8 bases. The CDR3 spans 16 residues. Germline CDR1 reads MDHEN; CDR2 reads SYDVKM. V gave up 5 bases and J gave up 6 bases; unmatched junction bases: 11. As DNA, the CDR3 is TGTGCCAGCAGTAACTCCGGGACAGGTTCATATGAAAAACTGTTTTTT. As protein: CASSNSGTGSYEKLFF. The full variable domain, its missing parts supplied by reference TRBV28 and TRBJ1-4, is DVKVTQSSRYLVKRTGEKVFLECVQDMDHENMFWYRQDPGLGLRLIYFSYDVKMKEKGDIPEGYSVSREKKERFSLILESASTNQTSMYLCASSNSGTGSYEKLFFGSGTQLSVL.

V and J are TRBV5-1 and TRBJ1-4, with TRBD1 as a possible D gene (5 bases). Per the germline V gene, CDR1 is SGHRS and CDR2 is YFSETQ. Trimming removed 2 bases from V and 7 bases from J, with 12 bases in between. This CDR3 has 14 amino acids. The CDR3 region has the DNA TGCGCCAGCAGCTTTGGGGTCCAGGGTGAAAAACTGTTTTTT. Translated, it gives CASSFGVQGEKLFF.

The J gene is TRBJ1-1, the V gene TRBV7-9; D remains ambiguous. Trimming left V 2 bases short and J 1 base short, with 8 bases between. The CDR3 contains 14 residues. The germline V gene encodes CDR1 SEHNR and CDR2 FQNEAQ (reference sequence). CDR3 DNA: TGTGCCAGCAGCTTACACGCGGGGAACACTGAAGCTTTCTTT. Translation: CASSLHAGNTEAFF.

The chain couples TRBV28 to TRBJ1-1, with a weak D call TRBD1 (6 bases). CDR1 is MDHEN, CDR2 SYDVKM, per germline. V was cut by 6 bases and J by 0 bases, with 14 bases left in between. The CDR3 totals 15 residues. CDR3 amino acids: CASRSPGHVNTEAFF. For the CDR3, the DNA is TGTGCCAGCAGGTCGCCGGGACACGTGAACACTGAAGCTTTCTTT.

The CDR3 is CASSEGRVGTGELFF. CDR3 DNA sequence: TGTGCCAGCAGTGAAGGGAGGGTAGGCACCGGGGAGCTGTTTTTT. This chain links TRBV6-1 with TRBJ2-2; weak D call: TRBD2 (6 bases). The CDR3 contains 15 residues. The germline V gene has CDR1 MNHNS and CDR2 SASEGT. Trimming removed 1 base at V and 4 bases at J, with 10 bases between.

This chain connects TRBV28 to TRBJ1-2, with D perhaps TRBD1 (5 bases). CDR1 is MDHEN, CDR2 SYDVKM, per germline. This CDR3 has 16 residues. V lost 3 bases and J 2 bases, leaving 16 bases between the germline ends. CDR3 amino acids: CASSLSWTGGNYGYTF. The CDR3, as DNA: TGTGCCAGCAGTTTGAGTTGGACGGGGGGGAACTATGGCTACACCTTC.

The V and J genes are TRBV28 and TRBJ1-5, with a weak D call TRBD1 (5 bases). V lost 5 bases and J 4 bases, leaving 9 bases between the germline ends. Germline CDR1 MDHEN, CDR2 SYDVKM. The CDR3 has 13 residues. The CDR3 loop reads CASSRTPNQPQHF. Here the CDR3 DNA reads TGTGCCAGCAGTAGGACACCAAATCAGCCCCAGCATTTT.

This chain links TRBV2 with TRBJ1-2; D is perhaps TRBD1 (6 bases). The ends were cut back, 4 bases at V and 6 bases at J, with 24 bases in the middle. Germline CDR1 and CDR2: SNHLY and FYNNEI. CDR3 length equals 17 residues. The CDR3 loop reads CASSGVGTTSSSHGYTF. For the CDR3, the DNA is TGTGCCAGCAGTGGAGTCGGGACAACGAGTAGCAGTCATGGCTACACCTTC. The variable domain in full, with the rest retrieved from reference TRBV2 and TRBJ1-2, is EPEVTQTPSHQVTQMGQEVILRCVPISNHLYFYWYRQILGQKVEFLVSFYNNEISEKSEIFDDQFSVERPDGSNFTLKIRSTKLEDSAMYFCASSGVGTTSSSHGYTFGSGTRLTVV.

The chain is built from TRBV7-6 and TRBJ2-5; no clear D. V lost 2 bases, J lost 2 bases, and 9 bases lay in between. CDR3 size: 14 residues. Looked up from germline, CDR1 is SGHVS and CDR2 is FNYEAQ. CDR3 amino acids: CASSLWYGQETQYF. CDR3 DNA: TGTGCCAGCAGCTTATGGTACGGGCAAGAGACCCAGTACTTC.

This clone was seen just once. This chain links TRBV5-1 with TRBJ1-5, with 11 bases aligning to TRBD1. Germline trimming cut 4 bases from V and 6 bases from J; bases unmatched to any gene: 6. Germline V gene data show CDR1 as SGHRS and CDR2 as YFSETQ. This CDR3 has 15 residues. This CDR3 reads CASSPGTGGRQPQHF. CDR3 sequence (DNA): TGCGCCAGCAGCCCCGGGACAGGGGGTCGTCAGCCCCAGCATTTT.

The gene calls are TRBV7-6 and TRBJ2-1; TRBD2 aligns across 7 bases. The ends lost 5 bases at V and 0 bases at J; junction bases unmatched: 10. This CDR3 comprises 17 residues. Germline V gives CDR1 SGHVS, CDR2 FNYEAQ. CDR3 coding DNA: TGTGCCAGCAGCCCCCTCGCGCTAGCGGACTCCTACAATGAGCAGTTCTTC. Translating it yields CASSPLALADSYNEQFF.

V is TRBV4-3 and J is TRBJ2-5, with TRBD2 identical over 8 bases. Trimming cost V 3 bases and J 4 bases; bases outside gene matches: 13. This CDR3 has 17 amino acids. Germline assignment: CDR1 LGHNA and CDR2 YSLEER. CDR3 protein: CASSQSSSGGGGETQYF. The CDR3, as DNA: TGCGCCAGCAGCCAGAGTTCGTCCGGGGGGGGTGGAGAGACCCAGTACTTC.

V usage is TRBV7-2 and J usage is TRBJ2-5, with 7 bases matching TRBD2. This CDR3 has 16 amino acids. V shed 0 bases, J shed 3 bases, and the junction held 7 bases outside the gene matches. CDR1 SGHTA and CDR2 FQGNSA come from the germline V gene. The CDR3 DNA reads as TGTGCCAGCAGCTTAGCGCGGGGACTAACAAAAGAGACCCAGTACTTC. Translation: CASSLARGLTKETQYF. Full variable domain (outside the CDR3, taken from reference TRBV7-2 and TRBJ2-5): GAGVSQSPSNKVTEKGKDVELRCDPISGHTALYWYRQSLGQGLEFLIYFQGNSAPDKSGLPSDRFSAERTGGSVSTLTIQRTQQEDSAVYLCASSLARGLTKETQYFGPGTRLLVL.

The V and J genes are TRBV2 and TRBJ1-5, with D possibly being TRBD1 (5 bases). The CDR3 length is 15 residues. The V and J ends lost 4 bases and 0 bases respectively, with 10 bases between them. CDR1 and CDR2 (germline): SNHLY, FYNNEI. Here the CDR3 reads CASSGDLYSNQPQHF. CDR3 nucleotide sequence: TGTGCCAGCAGTGGGGACTTATATAGCAATCAGCCCCAGCATTTT.

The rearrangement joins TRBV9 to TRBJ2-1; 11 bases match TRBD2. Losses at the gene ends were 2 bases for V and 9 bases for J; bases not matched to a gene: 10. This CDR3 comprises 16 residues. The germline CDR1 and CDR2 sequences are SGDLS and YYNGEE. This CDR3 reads CASSVIAGGGPGEQFF. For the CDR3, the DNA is TGTGCCAGCAGCGTTATAGCGGGAGGGGGTCCGGGTGAGCAGTTCTTC.

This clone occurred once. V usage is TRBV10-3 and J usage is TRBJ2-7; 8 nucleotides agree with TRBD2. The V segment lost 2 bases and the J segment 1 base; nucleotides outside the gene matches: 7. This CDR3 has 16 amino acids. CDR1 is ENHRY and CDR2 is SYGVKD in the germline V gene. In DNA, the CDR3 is TGTGCCATCAGTGAGGGGCTAGCGGGCCCATCCTACGAGCAGTACTTC. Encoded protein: CAISEGLAGPSYEQYF.

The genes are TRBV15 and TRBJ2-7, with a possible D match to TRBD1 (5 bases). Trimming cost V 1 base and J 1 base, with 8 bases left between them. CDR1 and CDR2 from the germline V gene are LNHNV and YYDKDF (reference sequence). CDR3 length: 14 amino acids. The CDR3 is CATSRGRDSYEQYF. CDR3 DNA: TGTGCCACCAGCAGAGGCAGGGATTCCTACGAGCAGTACTTC.

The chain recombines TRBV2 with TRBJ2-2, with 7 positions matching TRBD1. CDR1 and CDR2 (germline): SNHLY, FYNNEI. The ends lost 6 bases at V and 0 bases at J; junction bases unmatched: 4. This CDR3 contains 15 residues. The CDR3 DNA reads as TGTGCCAGCAGGCAAGACAGGGCGAACACCGGGGAGCTGTTTTTT. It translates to CASRQDRANTGELFF. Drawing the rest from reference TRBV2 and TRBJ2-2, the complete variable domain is EPEVTQTPSHQVTQMGQEVILRCVPISNHLYFYWYRQILGQKVEFLVSFYNNEISEKSEIFDDQFSVERPDGSNFTLKIRSTKLEDSAMYFCASRQDRANTGELFFGEGSRLTVL.

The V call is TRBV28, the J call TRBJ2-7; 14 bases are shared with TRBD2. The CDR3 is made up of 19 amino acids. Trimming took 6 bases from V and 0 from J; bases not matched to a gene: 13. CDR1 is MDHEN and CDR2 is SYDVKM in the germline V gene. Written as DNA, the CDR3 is TGTGCCAGCAGCTTACCCTCCGGGACTAGCGGGAGACACTCCTACGAGCAGTACTTC. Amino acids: CASSLPSGTSGRHSYEQYF.

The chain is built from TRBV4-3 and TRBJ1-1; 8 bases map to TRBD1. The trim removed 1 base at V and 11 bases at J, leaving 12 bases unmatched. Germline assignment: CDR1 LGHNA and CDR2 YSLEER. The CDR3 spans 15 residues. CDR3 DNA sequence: TGCGCCAGCAGCCAAGCGGGGACAGGCCTTAATTTGGCTTTCTTT. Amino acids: CASSQAGTGLNLAFF.

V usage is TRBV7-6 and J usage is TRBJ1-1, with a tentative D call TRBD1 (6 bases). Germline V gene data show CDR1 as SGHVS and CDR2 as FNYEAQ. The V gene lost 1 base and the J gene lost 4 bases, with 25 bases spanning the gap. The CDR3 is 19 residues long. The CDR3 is CASSLGTRGAPKSGTEAFF. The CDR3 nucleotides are TGTGCCAGCAGCTTAGGAACTCGGGGGGCGCCGAAGTCTGGCACTGAAGCTTTCTTT.

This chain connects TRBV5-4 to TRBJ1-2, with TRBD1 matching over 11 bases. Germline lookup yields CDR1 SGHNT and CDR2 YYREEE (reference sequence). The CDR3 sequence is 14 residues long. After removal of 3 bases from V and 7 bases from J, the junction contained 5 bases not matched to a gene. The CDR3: CASSWDRGFRGYTF. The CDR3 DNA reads TGTGCCAGCAGCTGGGACAGGGGGTTTCGTGGCTACACCTTC.